A single sample gave rise to the 31 T cell receptor beta chains below, sequenced in a study of T cell responses to AZD1222 COVID-19 vaccine (dated by TCRdb to 2020 to 2022). The library relied on the immunoSEQ multiplex PCR assay. TCRdb's version of the immuneACCESS table is confined to in-frame rearrangements and falls short of the full clone set. An unresolved V gene accounts for under half of the shortfall where checked; the remainder is of unknown origin. For this sample the table gives more than 150,000 clones, of which 87% were detected only once. The biggest ten clones account for about 3% of the sample. The time point label corresponds to: baseline before first vaccination. The sample's treatment or condition label, in plain terms: meningococcal conjugate vaccine given as trial control. Sequences were derived from peripheral blood, sampled on day 0 of MenACWY control vaccination. These receptors originate from an adult in good health.

The CDR3 nucleotides read TGTGCCAGCAGGGGGTACTCTAGCACAGATACGCAGTATTTT. Protein product: CASRGYSSTDTQYF. The chain carries TRBV27 and TRBJ2-3; D is unresolved. Germline V gene sequence: CDR1 MNHEY, CDR2 SMNVEV (reference sequence). Trimming took off 6 bases at V and 0 bases at J, with 10 bases between the two ends. The CDR3 extends over 14 amino acids.

This clone was seen once. The gene calls are TRBV19 and TRBJ1-2; 7 positions match TRBD1. The CDR3 is 16 residues long. The germline CDR1 and CDR2 sequences are LNHDA and SQIVND (reference sequence). Germline trimming cut 4 bases from V and 4 bases from J; bases unmatched to any gene: 12. DNA for the CDR3: TGTGCCAGTAGTAACTTCCACCGGGACAGCGGCTATGGCTACACCTTC. This gives the protein CASSNFHRDSGYGYTF.

The chain carries TRBV27 and TRBJ1-6; D uncertain. Looked up from germline, CDR1 is MNHEY and CDR2 is SMNVEV (reference sequence). The CDR3 length is 12 residues. Trimming left V 6 bases short and J 7 bases short, with 7 bases between. The CDR3 region has the DNA TGTGCCAGCAGGAACAAGAATTCACCCCTCCACTTT. The encoded protein is CASRNKNSPLHF.

This clone was observed once. J is TRBJ1-5 and V is TRBV4-1; D unresolved. Germline CDR1 and CDR2: MGHRA and YSYEKL. The CDR3 runs to 15 residues. Trimming left V 4 bases short and J 0 bases short, with 10 bases between. The chain's CDR3 is CASSPNTASNQPQHF. The CDR3 DNA sequence: TGCGCCAGCAGCCCTAACACAGCTAGCAATCAGCCCCAGCATTTT.

This clone was counted once. This chain joins TRBV3-1 (or the pseudogene TRBV3-2) and TRBJ2-3; 9 positions match TRBD2. V lost 4 bases and J lost 6; bases outside the gene matches: 5. Germline values: CDR1 LGHDT, CDR2 YNNKEL (reference sequence). The length of the CDR3 is 14 residues. CDR3: CASSLGLAGDTQYF. The CDR3 DNA follows: TGTGCCAGCAGCCTGGGACTAGCCGGGGATACGCAGTATTTT.

The table lists this clone with a few counts. The chain links TRBV4-3 to TRBJ2-7, with D tentatively TRBD1 or TRBD2 (5 bases each). The V end was cut by 1 base, the J end by 6 bases, with 13 bases between. CDR3 length: 14 amino acids. Germline V CDR1 and CDR2: LGHNA, YSLEER. The CDR3 is CASSQVLGAGEQYF. The CDR3, as DNA: TGCGCCAGCAGCCAAGTTCTCGGGGCGGGCGAGCAGTACTTC.

The chain carries TRBV18 and TRBJ1-5; D unresolved. The CDR3 loop spans 15 amino acids. Germline V gene data show CDR1 as KGHSH and CDR2 as LQKENI. V lost 1 base and J 4 bases, leaving 11 bases between the germline ends. CDR3 sequence: CASSPLDGRNQPQHF. The CDR3 bases are TGTGCCAGCTCACCACTGGACGGGAGGAATCAGCCCCAGCATTTT.

The V gene is TRBV28, the J gene TRBJ2-7; no definite D call. The V gene's germline CDR1 is MDHEN and CDR2 SYDVKM. V was clipped by 11 bases and J by 2 bases, with 13 bases between them. This CDR3 spans 12 amino acids. CDR3 sequence reads: CAAEGRTYEQYF. Written as DNA, the CDR3 is TGTGCCGCGGAAGGTCGGACCTACGAGCAGTACTTC. The variable domain in full, completed from reference TRBV28 and TRBJ2-7, reads DVKVTQSSRYLVKRTGEKVFLECVQDMDHENMFWYRQDPGLGLRLIYFSYDVKMKEKGDIPEGYSVSREKKERFSLILESASTNQTSMYLCAAEGRTYEQYFGPGTRLTVT.

The sample holds one count of this clone. The V gene is TRBV21-1, the J gene TRBJ1-6; the listed D gene, TRBD1, was not tested against the DNA. TRBV21-1 is shown as a pseudogene. The CDR3 runs 15 residues. The CDR3 sequence: CASSKGDRVNSPLHF. The CDR3 bases are TGTGCCAGCAGCAAAGGGGACAGGGTTAATTCACCCCTCCACTTT.

This chain joins TRBV5-1 and TRBJ2-7; no clear D. This CDR3 has 14 residues. CDR1 SGHRS and CDR2 YFSETQ come from the germline V gene. Between the trimmed V and J ends, which lost 0 bases and 2 bases, there was a span of 9 bases. CDR3 loop: CASSLEGFPYEQYF. CDR3 bases: TGCGCCAGCAGCTTGGAAGGGTTTCCCTACGAGCAGTACTTC.

This clone has a single count. The chain couples TRBV6-4 to TRBJ2-1; 7 nucleotides agree with TRBD2. The V and J ends lost 6 bases and 6 bases, in that order; junction bases with no gene match: 8. This CDR3 has 14 residues. Germline assignment: CDR1 MRHNA and CDR2 SNTAGT. The CDR3 nucleotides are TGTGCCAGCAGCGAAGGGGCGGGAGCCAATGAGCAGTTCTTC. Its translation is CASSEGAGANEQFF.

The rearrangement joins TRBV5-1 to TRBJ2-7; D gene unclear. V was shortened by 0 bases and J by 3 bases, with 10 bases between the two germline ends. The length of the CDR3 is 14 residues. Germline CDR1 is SGHRS and CDR2 is YFSETQ. This CDR3 is CASSLEESGYEQYF. The CDR3 DNA follows: TGCGCCAGCAGCTTGGAGGAGTCCGGCTACGAGCAGTACTTC.

The rearrangement links TRBV9 to TRBJ2-1; 7 bases fit TRBD2. The CDR3 extends over 15 amino acids. Unmatched junction bases numbered 7, after V lost 0 bases and J lost 7 bases. CDR1 is SGDLS, CDR2 YYNGEE, per germline. The CDR3 is CASSVVAGVGNEQFF. CDR3 bases: TGTGCCAGCAGCGTAGTGGCGGGAGTAGGGAATGAGCAGTTCTTC.

This clone was picked up a small number of times. The chain couples TRBV3-1 (or the pseudogene TRBV3-2) to TRBJ1-3; D is unresolved. The CDR3 consists of 13 residues. The germline V gene has CDR1 LGHDT and CDR2 YNNKEL (reference sequence). V was clipped by 1 base and J by 2 bases, with 3 bases between them. The CDR3 coding sequence is TGTGCCAGCAGCCAAGCAACTGGAAACACCATATATTTT. It translates to CASSQATGNTIYF.

This clone occurred once. The chain employs TRBV28 and TRBJ1-1, with 7 bases that match TRBD1. The CDR3 extends over 16 amino acids. The V gene end was trimmed by 4 bases and the J gene end by 0 bases; junction bases not matched to a gene: 8. CDR1 is MDHEN, CDR2 SYDVKM, per germline. The CDR3 spells CASSSPGTDMNTEAFF. The CDR3 bases are TGTGCCAGCAGTTCCCCCGGGACAGATATGAACACTGAAGCTTTCTTT.

DNA of the CDR3: TGTGCCTGGGATAGAGGGGTCCCGAACACTGAAGCTTTCTTT. This gives the protein CAWDRGVPNTEAFF. This sequence joins TRBV30 and TRBJ1-1; tentative D call: TRBD1 (5 bases). The CDR3 loop spans 14 amino acids. Deletions cut 5 bases from V and 1 base from J, with 14 bases between. The germline CDR1 and CDR2 sequences are GTSNPN and SVGIG (reference sequence).

V and J are TRBV7-9 and TRBJ1-6; TRBD1 matches at 7 bases. The CDR3 loop spans 14 amino acids. The germline gives CDR1 SEHNR, CDR2 FQNEAQ (reference sequence). V shed 5 bases, J shed 10 bases, and the junction held 8 bases outside the gene matches. CDR3 region: CASSVETGDSPLHF. In DNA form, the CDR3 reads TGTGCCAGCAGCGTCGAAACAGGGGACTCACCCCTCCACTTT.

The J gene is TRBJ2-7, the V gene TRBV27, with TRBD2 matching over 13 bases. The V gene's germline CDR1 is MNHEY and CDR2 SMNVEV (reference sequence). Germline trimming cut 1 base from V and 3 bases from J; bases unmatched to any gene: 15. The CDR3 spans 20 residues. The CDR3 reads CASSLWGDGRLAGGDYEQYF. The CDR3 DNA reads TGTGCCAGCAGTTTATGGGGGGACGGTCGACTAGCGGGAGGTGACTACGAGCAGTACTTC.

The genes are TRBV19 and TRBJ2-3; perhaps TRBD1 as D (5 bases). Deletions cut 5 bases from V and 1 base from J, with 7 bases between. From germline, CDR1 is LNHDA and CDR2 SQIVND (reference sequence). The CDR3 covers 13 residues. The CDR3 here is CASSLGGTDTQYF. CDR3 coding DNA: TGTGCCAGTAGTTTAGGGGGCACAGATACGCAGTATTTT. The whole variable domain, filled in from reference TRBV19 and TRBJ2-3, reads DGGITQSPKYLFRKEGQNVTLSCEQNLNHDAMYWYRQDPGQGLRLIYYSQIVNDFQKGDIAEGYSVSREKKESFPLTVTSAQKNPTAFYLCASSLGGTDTQYFGPGTRLTVL.

The chain has TRBV3-1 (or the pseudogene TRBV3-2) and TRBJ2-7, with D uncertain. Trimming removed 0 bases from V and 0 bases from J, with 0 bases in between. Germline V gene data show CDR1 as LGHDT and CDR2 as YNNKEL (reference sequence). CDR3 size: 12 residues. CDR3 protein: CASSQDSYEQYF. Written as DNA, the CDR3 is TGTGCCAGCAGCCAAGACTCCTACGAGCAGTACTTC.

This clone was recorded once. The chain joins TRBV5-1 to TRBJ2-3, with a weak D call TRBD2 (5 bases). CDR3 length equals 16 residues. CDR1 is SGHRS, CDR2 YFSETQ, per germline. The germline V and J ends were trimmed by 4 bases and 2 bases, with 17 bases remaining between them. The CDR3 sequence is CASSRGGVWDTDTQYF. CDR3 DNA: TGCGCCAGCAGCCGGGGTGGGGTTTGGGACACAGATACGCAGTATTTT. The variable domain in full, completed from reference TRBV5-1 and TRBJ2-3, reads KAGVTQTPRYLIKTRGQQVTLSCSPISGHRSVSWYQQTPGQGLQFLFEYFSETQRNKGNFPGRFSGRQFSNSRSEMNVSTLELGDSALYLCASSRGGVWDTDTQYFGPGTRLTVL.

The V gene is TRBV28, the J gene TRBJ1-2; D is uncertain. CDR1 MDHEN and CDR2 SYDVKM come from the germline V gene. With 5 bases removed from V and 6 bases from J, the gap between germline ends came to 16 bases. The CDR3 consists of 14 residues. Written as DNA, the CDR3 is TGTGCCAGCAGTCCTCTAGGGAAGTTGGATGGCTACACCTTC. Its translation: CASSPLGKLDGYTF.

The V call is TRBV5-6, the J call TRBJ2-7; 10 positions match TRBD1. The CDR3 contains 14 residues. J was trimmed by 4 bases and V by 3 bases; bases with no gene match: 4. Germline lookup yields CDR1 SGHDT and CDR2 YYEEEE. CDR3 DNA sequence: TGTGCCAGCAGCTATGGACAGGGGGATTACGAGCAGTACTTC. As protein: CASSYGQGDYEQYF. Combining the CDR3 with reference TRBV5-6 and TRBJ2-7 gives the whole variable domain DAGVTQSPTHLIKTRGQQVTLRCSPKSGHDTVSWYQQALGQGPQFIFQYYEEEERQRGNFPDRFSGHQFPNYSSELNVNALLLGDSALYLCASSYGQGDYEQYFGPGTRLTVT.

This clone was seen a few times. The chain has TRBV7-9 and TRBJ1-1, with D uncertain. Germline V gives CDR1 SEHNR, CDR2 FQNEAQ (reference sequence). The CDR3 consists of 12 residues. Deletions cut 5 bases from V and 5 bases from J, with 9 bases between. CDR3 sequence (DNA): TGTGCCAGCAGCCGGCCCAGTACTGAAGCTTTCTTT. Encoded protein: CASSRPSTEAFF. The variable domain in full, completed from reference TRBV7-9 and TRBJ1-1, reads DTGVSQNPRHKITKRGQNVTFRCDPISEHNRLYWYRQTLGQGPEFLTYFQNEAQLEKSRLLSDRFSAERPKGSFSTLEIQRTEQGDSAMYLCASSRPSTEAFFGQGTRLTVV.

The rearrangement uses TRBV7-9 and TRBJ2-3; 7 bases agree with TRBD2. The CDR3 runs to 14 residues. Germline assignment: CDR1 SEHNR and CDR2 FQNEAQ (reference sequence). J was trimmed by 5 bases and V by 4 bases; bases with no gene match: 6. CDR3 residues: CASSSAGVEDTQYF. CDR3 nucleotide sequence: TGTGCCAGCAGCTCTGCGGGGGTGGAAGATACGCAGTATTTT. Full variable domain (remainder filled in from reference TRBV7-9 and TRBJ2-3): DTGVSQNPRHKITKRGQNVTFRCDPISEHNRLYWYRQTLGQGPEFLTYFQNEAQLEKSRLLSDRFSAERPKGSFSTLEIQRTEQGDSAMYLCASSSAGVEDTQYFGPGTRLTVL.

The V call is TRBV4-2, the J call TRBJ1-1; 7 bases are a match to TRBD1. Germline V lookup: CDR1 LGHNA, CDR2 YNFKEQ. The CDR3 has 15 residues. Unmatched junction bases numbered 5, after V lost 3 bases and J lost 1 base. The CDR3 spells CASSHPGTANTEAFF. The CDR3 DNA reads TGTGCCAGCAGCCACCCCGGGACAGCGAACACTGAAGCTTTCTTT.

The rearrangement uses TRBV10-3 and TRBJ1-1; the match to TRBD1 covers 7 bases. Trimming cost V 6 bases and J 5 bases; bases outside gene matches: 6. Germline V gives CDR1 ENHRY, CDR2 SYGVKD. The CDR3 is 13 amino acids. As DNA, the CDR3 is TGTGCCATCAGCCTTGACAGGGCTACTGAAGCTTTCTTT. Its translation: CAISLDRATEAFF.

The chain combines TRBV28 with TRBJ1-2; TRBD1 agrees at 11 bases. J lost 4 bases, V lost 6 bases, and 1 base had no gene match. There are 13 residues in the CDR3. Per germline, CDR1 MDHEN and CDR2 SYDVKM. The CDR3: CASRGTGGYGYTF. Written as DNA, the CDR3 is TGTGCCAGCAGGGGGACAGGGGGCTATGGCTACACCTTC.

The chain recombines TRBV12-3 or TRBV12-4 with TRBJ2-1; D unclear. Trimming cost V 1 base and J 7 bases, with 5 bases left between them. The length of the CDR3 is 12 residues. The CDR3 loop is CASSLVGNEQFF. For the CDR3, the DNA is TGTGCCAGCAGTTTAGTGGGTAATGAGCAGTTCTTC.

V and J are TRBV12-3 or TRBV12-4 and TRBJ1-5; D ambiguous. V shed 7 bases and J shed 3 bases, with 7 bases lying between them. This CDR3 is 12 amino acids long. As DNA, the CDR3 is TGTGCCAGCAACGAACCCAATCAGCCCCAGCATTTT. Amino acid sequence: CASNEPNQPQHF.

The rearrangement uses TRBV28 and TRBJ1-1; 7 bases align to TRBD1. With V trimmed by 5 bases and J by 1 base, 4 bases remained unmatched. This CDR3 comprises 14 residues. Looked up from germline, CDR1 is MDHEN and CDR2 is SYDVKM. In nucleotides, the CDR3 is TGTGCCAGCAGTCCGAACAGGGGGAACACTGAAGCTTTCTTT. This encodes CASSPNRGNTEAFF.